Given below is one TCR beta chain in context. Gene labels here are mouse ones. The CDR3 is cut off 1 residue early in the read; its end comes from the germline J gene. V gave up 2 bases and J gave up 5 bases, with 12 bases separating them. The CDR3 has 14 residues. The germline V gene has CDR1 GKSSPN and CDR2 SITVG. This sample stems from a study of tissue T cells after allogeneic stem cell transplantation. Data came from immunoSEQ multiplex PCR; TCRdb stores just in-frame clones and leaves some out. Of approximately 17,000 clones listed, roughly 72% are singletons. Input material: spleen. This receptor was taken from a female BALB/c mouse in good health. Mouse strain MHC haplotype: H2-d. The J gene is TRBJ1-4, the V gene TRBV31; D is possibly TRBD1 (6 bases). CDR3 DNA, as far as it was read: TGTGCCTGGAGTATTCGGGACATAAACGAAAGATTATTT. Residues: CAWSIRDINERLF. The complete CDR3 protein is CAWSIRDINERLFF.